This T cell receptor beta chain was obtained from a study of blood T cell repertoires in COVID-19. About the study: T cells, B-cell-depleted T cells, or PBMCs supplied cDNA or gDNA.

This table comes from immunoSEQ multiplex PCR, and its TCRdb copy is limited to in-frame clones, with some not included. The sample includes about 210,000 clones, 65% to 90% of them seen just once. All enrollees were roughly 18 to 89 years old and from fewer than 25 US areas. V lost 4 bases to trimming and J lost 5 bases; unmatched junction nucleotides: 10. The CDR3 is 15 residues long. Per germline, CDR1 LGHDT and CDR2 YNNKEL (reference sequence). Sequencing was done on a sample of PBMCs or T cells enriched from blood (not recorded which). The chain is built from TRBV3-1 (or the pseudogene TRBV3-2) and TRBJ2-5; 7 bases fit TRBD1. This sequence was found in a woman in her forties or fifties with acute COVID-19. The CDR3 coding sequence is TGTGCCAGCAGCCTTACAGGGGCCCAAAGGGAGACCCAGTACTTC. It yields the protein CASSLTGAQRETQYF.